This T cell receptor (beta chain) was profiled in a study of Ad26.COV2.S vaccination and SARS-CoV-2 variants. Findings of the study overall: CD8+ and CD4+ T cells specific for spike reportedly responded with substantial breadth after vaccination. Assessments of TCR breadth and depth may have underestimated the total T cell responses.

Assay: immunoSEQ multiplex PCR; the TCRdb copy retains only in-frame clones and omits some. The sample has about 400,000 clones; about nine tenths are singletons. Turning to this clone: Its antigen is not known.

The germline V gene encodes CDR1 GTSNPN and CDR2 SVGIG (reference sequence). Trimming removed 8 bases from V and 1 base from J, with 11 bases in between. The CDR3 spans 13 residues. Indicated treatment: 15 to 20 received Ad26.COV2.S at low or high dose, single or two shots; a few received placebo; per-sample allocation not given. The study sampled participants on day 63 after the first vaccine or placebo injection. What was given as vaccine was an Ad26 vector encoding Wuhan-strain SARS-CoV-2 spike. This clonotype was sampled from a person aged 18-65 years who received the Ad26.COV2.S COVID-19 vaccine or a placebo. The input for sequencing was peripheral blood, taken in a trial of Ad26.COV2.S vaccine versus placebo. The rearrangement joins TRBV30 to TRBJ2-2; the D gene is possibly TRBD2 (5 bases). CDR3 sequence (DNA): TGTGCCGAGCGGCGGCGGAACACCGGGGAGCTGTTTTTT. It is translated as CAERRRNTGELFF.